The T cell receptor beta chain described here comes from a study of shared clonotypes between healthy human individuals. Profiled with immunoSEQ multiplex PCR; TCRdb holds only in-frame clones, not every one. Of under 850,000 clones listed, over 60% are singletons. Germline V gives CDR1 MDHEN, CDR2 SYDVKM. The length of the CDR3 is 16 residues. The germline V and J ends were trimmed by 6 bases and 3 bases, with 20 bases remaining between them. The receptor comes from a woman aged 25 to 39 in good health. The specimen was memory CD4+ T cells sorted from blood. Subset reported: CD45RA-negative fraction. The V gene is TRBV28, the J gene TRBJ1-2, with D possibly TRBD1 on 5 matching bases. Written as DNA, the CDR3 is TGTGCCAGCAGCCTGCCCCGGCAGGGACTCGACTATGGCTACACCTTC. Its translation: CASSLPRQGLDYGYTF.